Included here is one T cell receptor beta chain sequence, with context. This sample is part of a study of shared clonotypes between healthy human individuals. Germline-derived CDR1 and CDR2 are MNHEY and SMNVEV (reference sequence). This CDR3 has 13 amino acids. Data came from immunoSEQ multiplex PCR; TCRdb stores just in-frame clones and leaves some out. The table has about 180,000 clones, approximately 95% seen once. This sequence originates from a woman aged 25 to 39 in good health. The sample taken for sequencing was naive CD4+ T cells sorted from blood. Subset in this sample: CD45RA+ positively selected. V and J are TRBV27 and TRBJ2-5; D is uncertain. The closer fit of TRBJ2-7 to the DNA end suggests the J call may be wrong. In nucleotides, the CDR3 is TGTGCCACCCGAAGGACCAGCTTCGACGAGCAGTACTTC. It encodes CATRRTSFDEQYF.